The following is a T cell receptor (beta chain) sequence with its context. Antigen: not known. These data are taken from a study of OX40 agonist ivuxolimab in advanced cancers. Turning to the study itself: Given to patients was ivuxolimab, an agonistic anti-OX40 (CD134) antibody. At doses from 0.01 to 10 mg/kg, patients were given intravenous ivuxolimab every 2 weeks.

CDR3 length: 17 amino acids. V was pared by 3 bases and J by 0 bases, with 16 bases between. CDR1 and CDR2 from the germline V gene are SGHRS and YFSETQ. Study outcomes and limitations: With doses of 0.1-3.0 mg/kg, partial responders showed among the lowest clonal expansion. Low normalized T-cell clonal expansion also characterized some of the nonresponders.

Sequenced by immunoSEQ multiplex PCR; TCRdb stores in-frame clones only, minus some. The sample lists around 70,000 clones, 80% to 85% seen once, with around 0.78% in the top ten. The chain couples TRBV5-1 to TRBJ2-1; a weak D match, TRBD1 (6 bases). Sequences were derived from CD4+ or CD8+ T cells sorted from blood, sampled in a trial of the OX40 agonist ivuxolimab. The clonotype was recovered from an adult with an advanced solid tumor such as melanoma, head and neck, liver or kidney cancer. The CDR3 DNA is TGCGCCAGCAGCTCCATGCTACAGGGCAGCTCCTACAATGAGCAGTTCTTC. Protein product: CASSSMLQGSSYNEQFF.